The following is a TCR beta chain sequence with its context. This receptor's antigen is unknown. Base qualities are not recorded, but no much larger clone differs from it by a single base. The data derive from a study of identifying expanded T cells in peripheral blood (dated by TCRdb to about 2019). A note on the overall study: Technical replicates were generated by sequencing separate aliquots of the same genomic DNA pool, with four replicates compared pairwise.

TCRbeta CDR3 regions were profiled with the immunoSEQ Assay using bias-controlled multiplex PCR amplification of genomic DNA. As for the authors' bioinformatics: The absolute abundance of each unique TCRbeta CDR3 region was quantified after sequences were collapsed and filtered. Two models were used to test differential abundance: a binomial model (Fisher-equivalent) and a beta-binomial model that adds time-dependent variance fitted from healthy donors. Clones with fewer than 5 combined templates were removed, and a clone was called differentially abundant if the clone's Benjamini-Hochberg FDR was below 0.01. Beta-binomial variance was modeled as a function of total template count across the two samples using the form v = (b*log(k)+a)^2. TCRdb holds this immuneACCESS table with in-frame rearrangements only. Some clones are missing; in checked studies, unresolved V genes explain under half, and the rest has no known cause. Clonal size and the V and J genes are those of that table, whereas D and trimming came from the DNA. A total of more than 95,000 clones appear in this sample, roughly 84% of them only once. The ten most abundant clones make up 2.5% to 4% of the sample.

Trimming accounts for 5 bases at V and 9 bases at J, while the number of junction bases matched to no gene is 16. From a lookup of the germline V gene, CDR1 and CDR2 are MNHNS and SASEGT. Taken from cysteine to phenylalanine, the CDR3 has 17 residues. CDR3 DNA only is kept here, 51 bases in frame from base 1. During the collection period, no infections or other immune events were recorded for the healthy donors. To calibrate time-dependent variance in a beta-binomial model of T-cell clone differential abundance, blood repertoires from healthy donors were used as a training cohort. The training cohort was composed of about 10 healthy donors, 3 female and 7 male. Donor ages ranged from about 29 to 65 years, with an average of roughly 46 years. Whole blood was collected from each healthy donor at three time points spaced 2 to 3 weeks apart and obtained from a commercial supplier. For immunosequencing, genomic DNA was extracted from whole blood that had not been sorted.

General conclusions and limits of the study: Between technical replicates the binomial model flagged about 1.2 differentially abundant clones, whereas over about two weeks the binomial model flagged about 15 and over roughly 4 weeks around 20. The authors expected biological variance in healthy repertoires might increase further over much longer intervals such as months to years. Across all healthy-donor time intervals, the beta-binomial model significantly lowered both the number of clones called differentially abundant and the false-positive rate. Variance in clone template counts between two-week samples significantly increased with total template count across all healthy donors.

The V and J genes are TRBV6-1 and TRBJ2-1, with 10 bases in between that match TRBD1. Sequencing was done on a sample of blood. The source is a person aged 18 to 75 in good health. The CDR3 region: CASSKGGPTGGWGEQFF. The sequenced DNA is TGTGCCAGCAGTAAAGGGGGACCGACAGGGGGCTGGGGTGAGCAGTTCTTC.